These T cell receptor beta chains were read from a single sample in a study of blood T cell repertoires in COVID-19. The protocol was immunoSEQ multiplex PCR, while the TCRdb copy is restricted to in-frame clones and leaves out a portion. The sample has 380,000 or so clones; more than 75% are singletons. What was sequenced was peripheral blood. These receptors were taken from a human donor with acute or convalescent COVID-19. The donor label of this sample is uncertain. Each CDR3 is given with its conserved first and last residue. Each record gives: J gene, V gene, D gene, clone size, CDR3 DNA, CDR3 protein. A D gene is named only where the DNA matches it firmly. A row's size may be missing; if present it is once, few, many or a size class.

TRBJ2-3 TRBV5-1 TRBD2 few TGCGCCAGCAGCCGGGGGGAGGGGCAGTCGCAGTATTTT CASSRGEGQSQYF
TRBJ1-6 TRBV30 . many TGTGCCTGGAGCCGGGGAGGCCAGGTTCTTCCCCTCCACTTT CAWSRGGQVLPLHF
TRBJ1-2 TRBV7-9 . . TGTGCCAGCAGCAAGATGCTGTCGGGCTATGGCTACACCTTC CASSKMLSGYGYTF
TRBJ1-5 TRBV28 . once TGTGCCAGCAGTGAGGACAGCAACAGACAGCCCCAGCATTTT CASSEDSNRQPQHF
TRBJ1-6 TRBV7-6 TRBD1 . TGTGCCAGCAGCTCGAACCTCCGACAGGGGGTACCCCTCCACTTT CASSSNLRQGVPLHF
TRBJ2-7 TRBV3-1/TRBV3-2 TRBD1 . TGTGCCAGCAGCCCTTCCTACGGGACAGGGCGCGAGCAGTACTTC CASSPSYGTGREQYF
TRBJ1-4 TRBV24-1 . . TGTGCCACCAGTGATGGTACCCACGAGGAGGTCGAAAAACTGTTTTTT CATSDGTHEEVEKLFF
TRBJ1-1 TRBV18 TRBD1 once TGTGCCAGCTCAGGCGTGGGACAGGGCGGCACTGAAGCTTTCTTT CASSGVGQGGTEAFF
TRBJ2-1 TRBV25-1 TRBD1 few TGTGCCACCACGCCGGGACAGGGGAGGGATGAGCAGTTCTTC CATTPGQGRDEQFF
TRBJ1-5 TRBV2 TRBD1 . TGTGCCAGCAGGCCGCAGGGGGTAAGAAATCAGCCCCAGCATTTT CASRPQGVRNQPQHF
TRBJ1-2 TRBV7-9 . . TGTGCCAGCAGCTTAAAGAGGCGGGGAGGCCTCCTCTACAATTATGGCTACACCTTC CASSLKRRGGLLYNYGYTF
TRBJ1-5 TRBV27 TRBD1 . TGTGCCAGCAGGGAAATGGGACAGAGACGAAATCAGCCCCAGCATTTT CASREMGQRRNQPQHF
TRBJ2-2 TRBV4-2 . . TGTGCCAGCAGCCAAATTTTCTCCGCGAACACCGGGGAGCTGTTTTTT CASSQIFSANTGELFF
TRBJ1-4 TRBV5-5 TRBD1 . TGTGCCAGCAGCCCAAGACGGACAGGAACTAATGAAAAACTGTTTTTT CASSPRRTGTNEKLFF
TRBJ2-1 TRBV11-2 . . TGTGCCAGCAGCCCCATACGCGACCGGGTTAGGAATGAGCAGTTCTTC CASSPIRDRVRNEQFF
TRBJ1-1 TRBV6-5 . . TGTGCCAGCAGTTACAAGCAGGTGGGCACTGAAGCTTTCTTT CASSYKQVGTEAFF
TRBJ1-2 TRBV20-1 TRBD1 once TGCAGTGCTAGTCGCTTGGCCCAGGGGGGCTATGGCTACACCTTC CSASRLAQGGYGYTF
TRBJ1-1 TRBV6-6 TRBD1 . TGTGCCAGCAGAGACGCAGCAGGGGGGAGGACTGAAGCTTTCTTT CASRDAAGGRTEAFF
TRBJ1-1 TRBV2 . . TGTGCCACCGCGAGGGACACTGAAGCTTTCTTT CATARDTEAFF
TRBJ1-1 TRBV7-6 TRBD1 . TGTGCCAGCACCCTCGGACAGGACGGCGGAGGCACTGAAGCTTTCTTT CASTLGQDGGGTEAFF
TRBJ1-5 TRBV15 . . TGTGCCACCAGATCGGAAAGGAGCAGCAATCAGCCCCAGCATTTT CATRSERSSNQPQHF
TRBJ2-2 TRBV19 TRBD2 . TGTGCCAGTAGGCCTAGCGGGGGCCAGAACACCGGGGAGCTGTTTTTT CASRPSGGQNTGELFF
TRBJ1-1 TRBV2 TRBD1 . TGTGCCAGCAGGGCGATGACAGGGGACGAAGCTTTCTTT CASRAMTGDEAFF
TRBJ2-4 TRBV6-5 TRBD2 . TGTGCCAGCAGGGCCAGCGGGACGGTCAAAAACATTCAGTACTTC CASRASGTVKNIQYF
TRBJ1-5 TRBV2 . . TGTGCCAGCATGGCCGATAGCAATCAGCCCCAGCATTTT CASMADSNQPQHF
TRBJ2-7 TRBV6-1 TRBD2 . TGTGCCAGCAGTGAGGCCCCGGGACTAGCGGGGGTCTACGAGCAGTACTTC CASSEAPGLAGVYEQYF
TRBJ1-1 TRBV7-9 . . TGTGCCAGCAGCTTAGACAGGGAAAACACTGAAGCTTTCTTT CASSLDRENTEAFF
TRBJ1-6 TRBV5-6 . once TGTGCCAGCAGCCGGACAGACTATAATTCACCCCTCCACTTT CASSRTDYNSPLHF
TRBJ1-1 TRBV25-1 . . TGTGCCAGCAGTGAAGGGGGGAAGCAAGCTTTCTTT CASSEGGKQAFF
TRBJ1-1 TRBV5-1 . once TGCGCCAGCCGACGAGGGTTGAACACTGAAGCTTTCTTT CASRRGLNTEAFF
TRBJ1-1 TRBV7-9 TRBD1 . TGTGCCATCTTAAGACAGGGGAGCGACACTGAAGCTTTCTTT CAILRQGSDTEAFF
TRBJ1-2 TRBV18 . . TGTGCCAGCTCACTCGAAAGACAGAACTATGGCTACACCTTC CASSLERQNYGYTF
TRBJ2-1 TRBV2 TRBD2 . TGTGCCAGCAGTCAACTAGCGAACTCCTACAATGAGCAGTTCTTC CASSQLANSYNEQFF
TRBJ2-2 TRBV4-1 TRBD2 few TGCGCCAGCAGCCCCCTCGCTAGCGGGTCGAACACCGGGGAGCTGTTTTTT CASSPLASGSNTGELFF
TRBJ2-2 TRBV5-1 TRBD1 . TGCGCCAGCAGCTTGGACGGGACAGGGATCACCGGGGAGCTGTTTTTT CASSLDGTGITGELFF
TRBJ1-5 TRBV6-1 . . TGTGCCAGCAGTGAAGGTCAGGGATACCGCAATCAGCCCCAGCATTTT CASSEGQGYRNQPQHF
TRBJ1-2 TRBV3-1/TRBV3-2 . . TGTGCCAGCAGCCAGGCAGGGGTACGATATGGCTACACCTTC CASSQAGVRYGYTF
TRBJ2-1 TRBV5-4 TRBD2 . TGTGCCAGCAGCTTGGAATTAGCGGGACCTCAAGGGGATGAGCAGTTCTTC CASSLELAGPQGDEQFF
TRBJ1-2 TRBV7-6 TRBD1 . TGTGCCAGCAGCTTAGAATCCGGGACAGGGCCTAACTATGGCTACACCTTC CASSLESGTGPNYGYTF
TRBJ1-2 TRBV7-9 . . TGTGCCAGCAGCCCAGGCTCTCAGAAGGGGGTATACGGCTACACCTTC CASSPGSQKGVYGYTF
TRBJ1-2 TRBV6-1 TRBD1 . TGTGCCAGCAGTGAAGGGACAGGGGCCTTCTATGGCTACACCTTC CASSEGTGAFYGYTF
TRBJ1-6 TRBV10-2 TRBD1 . TGCGCCAGTAGGACAGGGGCTGATTCACCCCTCCACTTT CASRTGADSPLHF
TRBJ2-1 TRBV5-1 TRBD2 . TGCGCCAGCAGCCTCACTAGCGGGGGGGCCAATGAGCAGTTCTTC CASSLTSGGANEQFF
TRBJ1-4 TRBV19 . . TGTGCCAGTGGTCGACAGGCAGCAACTAATGAAAAACTGTTTTTT CASGRQAATNEKLFF
TRBJ1-6 TRBV30 . . TGTGCCTGGAGTGTGTCGCAGGGTAATTCACCCCTCCACTTT CAWSVSQGNSPLHF
TRBJ2-7 TRBV6-5 TRBD1 . TGTGCCAGCGGACAGGCTCGATACTACGAGCAGTACTTC CASGQARYYEQYF
TRBJ2-2 TRBV11-2 . . TGTGCCAGCAGCTTGACTACCTTAAACACCGGGGAGCTGTTTTTT CASSLTTLNTGELFF
TRBJ2-3 TRBV29-1 . once TGCAGCGTTGTGCCTGGACAGAGCACAGATACGCAGTATTTT CSVVPGQSTDTQYF
TRBJ1-5 TRBV24-1 . . TGTGCCACCAGTGATTGTGGGACTTGGGAGGAGGGCAATCAGCCCCAGCATTTT CATSDCGTWEEGNQPQHF
TRBJ1-1 TRBV20-1 . . TGCAGTGCTAGTGATCCCCAACGAGGGGGTCGCACTGAAGCTTTCTTT CSASDPQRGGRTEAFF
TRBJ1-5 TRBV30 TRBD1 few TGTGCCTGGACCACCCCGGGACAGGGCTTTAATCAGCCCCAGCATTTT CAWTTPGQGFNQPQHF